Listed below are T cell receptor beta chains from one sample, sequenced in a study of vaccination and CD4 T cells after COVID-19. Their antigen targets remain unknown. TCRdb redid the calling of the PCR reads with MiXCR, one entry per CDR3 protein. The table shows thousands of distinct CDR3 sequences, with 36% occurring only once. Sequencing was performed on CD4+ T cells from blood, cultured in vitro. The receptors were sampled from a human donor in good health. Each CDR3 is given with its conserved first and last residue. Each record gives: V gene, clone size, J gene, D gene, CDR3 length, CDR3 DNA, CDR3 protein. A D gene is named only where the DNA matches it firmly. Expanded clones are given a class, and other clones once, few, many or no size at all.

v_gene: TRBV28; abundance: NA; j_gene: TRBJ1-5; d_gene: NA; len: 14; CDR3nt: TGTGCCAGCAGTTTGCGGACAGCTCATCAGCCCCAGCATTTT; CDR3aa: CASSLRTAHQPQHF
v_gene: TRBV20-1; abundance: NA; j_gene: TRBJ2-7; d_gene: NA; len: 13; CDR3nt: TGCAGTGCTTTGAGGACGGTATCCTACGAGCAGTACTTC; CDR3aa: CSALRTVSYEQYF
v_gene: TRBV21-1; abundance: NA; j_gene: TRBJ2-7; d_gene: NA; len: 16; CDR3nt: TGTGCCAGCAGCAAATCCCGCACGGGGTACTCCTACGAGCAGTACTTC; CDR3aa: CASSKSRTGYSYEQYF
v_gene: TRBV19; abundance: NA; j_gene: TRBJ1-1; d_gene: NA; len: 13; CDR3nt: TGTGCCAGTAGTATAAAAAGGGGCACTGAAGCTTTCTTT; CDR3aa: CASSIKRGTEAFF
v_gene: TRBV5-1; abundance: NA; j_gene: TRBJ2-5; d_gene: TRBD2; len: 16; CDR3nt: TGCGCCAGCAGCTTGGCCTGGACTAGCGGGGGAGAGACCCAGTACTTC; CDR3aa: CASSLAWTSGGETQYF
v_gene: TRBV6-1; abundance: few; j_gene: TRBJ1-5; d_gene: NA; len: 13; CDR3nt: TGTGCCAGCAAGGATGAGTTCGGGCAGCCCCAGCATTTT; CDR3aa: CASKDEFGQPQHF
v_gene: TRBV27; abundance: NA; j_gene: TRBJ2-3; d_gene: NA; len: 15; CDR3nt: TGTGCCAGCAGCCCCGTCAGGGGGGTCACAGATACGCAGTATTTT; CDR3aa: CASSPVRGVTDTQYF
v_gene: TRBV30; abundance: NA; j_gene: TRBJ1-1; d_gene: NA; len: 16; CDR3nt: TGTGCCTGGAGTGTACGTGGAAGCCCTTCCACCACTGAAGCTTTCTTT; CDR3aa: CAWSVRGSPSTTEAFF
v_gene: TRBV5-8; abundance: few; j_gene: TRBJ1-2; d_gene: NA; len: 14; CDR3nt: TGTGCCAGCAGCTTGTCCCAAGCTAACTATGGCTACACCTTC; CDR3aa: CASSLSQANYGYTF
v_gene: TRBV14; abundance: NA; j_gene: TRBJ2-7; d_gene: TRBD1; len: 15; CDR3nt: TGTGCCAGCAGACGGGCAGGGGGTTCACCCTACGAGCAGTACTTC; CDR3aa: CASRRAGGSPYEQYF
v_gene: TRBV6-1; abundance: few; j_gene: TRBJ1-4; d_gene: TRBD1; len: 15; CDR3nt: TGTGCCAGCAAGAACCCGACAGGGCGGGAGGAAAAACTGTTTTTT; CDR3aa: CASKNPTGREEKLFF
v_gene: TRBV7-2; abundance: NA; j_gene: TRBJ2-7; d_gene: TRBD1; len: 14; CDR3nt: TGTGCCAGCAGCAAGGACAGGTTGGCCTACGAGCAGTACTTC; CDR3aa: CASSKDRLAYEQYF
v_gene: TRBV5-1; abundance: NA; j_gene: TRBJ1-2; d_gene: NA; len: 14; CDR3nt: TGCGCCAGCAGCTTGGAGCAGGAATCATATGGCTACACCTTC; CDR3aa: CASSLEQESYGYTF
v_gene: TRBV20-1; abundance: NA; j_gene: TRBJ1-1; d_gene: TRBD1; len: 15; CDR3nt: TGCAGTGCTAGAGATAAGGACAGGGGAGTAACTGAAGCTTTCTTT; CDR3aa: CSARDKDRGVTEAFF
v_gene: TRBV5-8; abundance: NA; j_gene: TRBJ1-1; d_gene: NA; len: 12; CDR3nt: TGTGCCAGCAGCTACCGAAACACTGAAGCTTTCTTT; CDR3aa: CASSYRNTEAFF
v_gene: TRBV7-9; abundance: NA; j_gene: TRBJ1-4; d_gene: NA; len: 14; CDR3nt: TGTGCCAGCAGCTTGGACAGCCTTAATGAAAAACTGTTTTTT; CDR3aa: CASSLDSLNEKLFF
v_gene: TRBV20-1; abundance: NA; j_gene: TRBJ2-1; d_gene: NA; len: 14; CDR3nt: TGCAGTGCTTATCTGGCGGGGGCTTACAATGAGCAGTTCTTC; CDR3aa: CSAYLAGAYNEQFF
v_gene: TRBV6-1; abundance: few; j_gene: TRBJ1-1; d_gene: NA; len: 14; CDR3nt: TGTGCCAGCAGTGATCCAGCCCTGAACACTGAAGCTTTCTTT; CDR3aa: CASSDPALNTEAFF
v_gene: TRBV20-1; abundance: NA; j_gene: TRBJ1-5; d_gene: TRBD1; len: 14; CDR3nt: TGCAGTACAGGGGGGTATAGTGTGGGTCAGCCCCAGCATTTT; CDR3aa: CSTGGYSVGQPQHF
v_gene: TRBV21-1; abundance: few; j_gene: TRBJ1-2; d_gene: NA; len: 12; CDR3nt: TGTGCCAGCAGCAAAGAAGGGAAAGGCTACACCTTC; CDR3aa: CASSKEGKGYTF
v_gene: TRBV20-1; abundance: few; j_gene: TRBJ1-2; d_gene: NA; len: 13; CDR3nt: TGCAGTGCCAGCTCCGGGACTCACTATGGCTACACCTTC; CDR3aa: CSASSGTHYGYTF
v_gene: TRBV6-1; abundance: few; j_gene: TRBJ1-2; d_gene: NA; len: 12; CDR3nt: TGTGCCAGCAGCCCAAACAACTATGGCTACACCTTC; CDR3aa: CASSPNNYGYTF